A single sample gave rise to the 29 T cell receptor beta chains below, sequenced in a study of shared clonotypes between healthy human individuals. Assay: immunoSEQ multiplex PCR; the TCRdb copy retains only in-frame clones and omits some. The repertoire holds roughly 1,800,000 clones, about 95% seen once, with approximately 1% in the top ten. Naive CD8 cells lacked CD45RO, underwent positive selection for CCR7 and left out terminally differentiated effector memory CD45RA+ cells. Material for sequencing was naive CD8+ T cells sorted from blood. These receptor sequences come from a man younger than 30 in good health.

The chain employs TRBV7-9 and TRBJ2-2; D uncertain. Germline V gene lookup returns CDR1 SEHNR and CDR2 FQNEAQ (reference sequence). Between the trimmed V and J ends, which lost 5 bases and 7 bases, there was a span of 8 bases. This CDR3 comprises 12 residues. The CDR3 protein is CASSPSDGELFF. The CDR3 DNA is TGTGCCAGCAGCCCCTCGGACGGGGAGCTGTTTTTT.

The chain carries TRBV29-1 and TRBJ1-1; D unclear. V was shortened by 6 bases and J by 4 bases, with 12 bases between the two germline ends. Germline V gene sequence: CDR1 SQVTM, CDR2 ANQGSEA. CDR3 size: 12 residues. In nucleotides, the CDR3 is TGCAGCGTCGTTGTAGGGAGCACTGAAGCTTTCTTT. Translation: CSVVVGSTEAFF. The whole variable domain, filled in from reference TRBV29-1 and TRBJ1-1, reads SAVISQKPSRDICQRGTSLTIQCQVDSQVTMMFWYRQQPGQSLTLIATANQGSEATYESGFVIDKFPISRPNLTFSTLTVSNMSPEDSSIYLCSVVVGSTEAFFGQGTRLTVV.

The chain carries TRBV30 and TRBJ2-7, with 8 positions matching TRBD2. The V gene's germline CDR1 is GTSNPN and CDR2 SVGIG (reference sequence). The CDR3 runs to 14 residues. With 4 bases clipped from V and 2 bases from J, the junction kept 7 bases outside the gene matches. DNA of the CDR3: TGTGCCTGGAACGGGGGGGGCGGGACCTACGAGCAGTACTTC. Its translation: CAWNGGGGTYEQYF.

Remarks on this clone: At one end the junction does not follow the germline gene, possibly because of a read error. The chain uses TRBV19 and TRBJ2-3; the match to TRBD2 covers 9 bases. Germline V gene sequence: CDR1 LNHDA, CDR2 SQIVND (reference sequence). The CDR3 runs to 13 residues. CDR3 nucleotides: TGCCGGCACGGCGGGAGGGTCACAGATACGCAGTATTTT. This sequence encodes CRHGGRVTDTQYF.

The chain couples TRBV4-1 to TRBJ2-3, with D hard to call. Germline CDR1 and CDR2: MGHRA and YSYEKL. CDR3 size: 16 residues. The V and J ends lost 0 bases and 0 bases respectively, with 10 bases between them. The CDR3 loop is CASSQEPGLSTDTQYF. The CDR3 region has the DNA TGCGCCAGCAGCCAAGAACCCGGTCTCAGCACAGATACGCAGTATTTT.

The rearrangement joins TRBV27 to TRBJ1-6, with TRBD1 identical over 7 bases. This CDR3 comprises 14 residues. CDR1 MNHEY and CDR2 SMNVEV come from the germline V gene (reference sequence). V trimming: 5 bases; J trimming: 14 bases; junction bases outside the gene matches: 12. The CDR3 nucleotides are TGTGCCAGCAGTCTTCTGGGGACAGAAGTGGCCCTCCACTTT. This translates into CASSLLGTEVALHF.

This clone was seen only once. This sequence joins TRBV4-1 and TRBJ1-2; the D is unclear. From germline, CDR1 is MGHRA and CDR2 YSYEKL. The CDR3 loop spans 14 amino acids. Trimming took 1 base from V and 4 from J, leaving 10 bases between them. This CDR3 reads CASSQGTSFYGYTF. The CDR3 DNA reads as TGCGCCAGCAGCCAAGGTACCAGTTTCTATGGCTACACCTTC.

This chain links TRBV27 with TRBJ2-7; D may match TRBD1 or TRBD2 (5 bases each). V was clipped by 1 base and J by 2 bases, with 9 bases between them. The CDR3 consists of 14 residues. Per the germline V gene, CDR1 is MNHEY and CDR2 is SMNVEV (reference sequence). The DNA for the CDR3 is TGTGCCAGCAGTTTATACCAGGGACCCTACGAGCAGTACTTC. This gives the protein CASSLYQGPYEQYF.

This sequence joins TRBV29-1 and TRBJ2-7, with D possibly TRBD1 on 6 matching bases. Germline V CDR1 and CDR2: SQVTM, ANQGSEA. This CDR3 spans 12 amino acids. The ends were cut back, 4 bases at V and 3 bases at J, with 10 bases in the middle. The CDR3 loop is CSVVGGIYEQYF. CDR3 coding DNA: TGCAGCGTTGTAGGGGGAATCTACGAGCAGTACTTC.

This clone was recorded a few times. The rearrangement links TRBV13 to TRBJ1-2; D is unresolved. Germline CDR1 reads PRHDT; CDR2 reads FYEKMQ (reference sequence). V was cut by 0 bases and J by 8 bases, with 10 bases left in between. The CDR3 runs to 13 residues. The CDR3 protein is CASSLGFSLGYTF. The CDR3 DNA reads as TGTGCCAGCAGCTTAGGGTTCAGCTTGGGCTACACCTTC.

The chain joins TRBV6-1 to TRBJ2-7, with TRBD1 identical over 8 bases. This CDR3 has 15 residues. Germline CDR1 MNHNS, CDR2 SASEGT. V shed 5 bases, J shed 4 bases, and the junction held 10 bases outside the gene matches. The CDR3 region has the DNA TGTGCCAGCAGTTCGCCCGGGACAGGCTGGTACGAGCAGTACTTC. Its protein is CASSSPGTGWYEQYF.

CDR3 loop: CSAVGRGRGNEQFF. The CDR3 nucleotides are TGCAGCGCTGTCGGCAGGGGCCGGGGCAATGAGCAGTTCTTC. The rearrangement joins TRBV29-1 to TRBJ2-1; perhaps TRBD1 as D (6 bases). V lost 7 bases and J lost 6, with 19 bases in between. Germline CDR1 SQVTM, CDR2 ANQGSEA. CDR3 length: 14 residues.

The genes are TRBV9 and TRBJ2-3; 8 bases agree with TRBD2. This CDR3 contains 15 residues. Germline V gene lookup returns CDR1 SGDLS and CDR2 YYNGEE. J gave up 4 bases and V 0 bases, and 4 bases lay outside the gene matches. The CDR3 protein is CASSVVGLDADTQYF. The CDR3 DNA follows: TGTGCCAGCAGCGTAGTGGGACTAGATGCAGATACGCAGTATTTT.

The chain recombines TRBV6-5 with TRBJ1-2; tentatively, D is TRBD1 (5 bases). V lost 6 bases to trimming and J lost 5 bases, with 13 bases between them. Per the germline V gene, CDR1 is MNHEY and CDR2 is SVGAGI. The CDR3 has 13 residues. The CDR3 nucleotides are TGTGCCAGCAGCCCATCGGGGGGGTATGGCTACACCTTC. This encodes CASSPSGGYGYTF.

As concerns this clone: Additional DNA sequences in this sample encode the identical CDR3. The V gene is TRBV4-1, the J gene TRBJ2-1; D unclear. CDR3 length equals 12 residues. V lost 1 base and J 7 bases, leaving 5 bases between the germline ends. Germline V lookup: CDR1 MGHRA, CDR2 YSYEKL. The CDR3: CASSQAGNEQFF. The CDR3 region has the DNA TGCGCCAGCAGCCAAGCTGGGAATGAGCAGTTCTTC.

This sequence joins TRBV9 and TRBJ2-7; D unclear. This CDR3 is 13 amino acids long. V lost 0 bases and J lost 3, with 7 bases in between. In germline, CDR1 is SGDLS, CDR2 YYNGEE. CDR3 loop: CASSVDSFYEQYF. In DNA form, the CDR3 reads TGTGCCAGCAGCGTAGACAGCTTCTACGAGCAGTACTTC. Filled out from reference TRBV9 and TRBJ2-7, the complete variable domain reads DSGVTQTPKHLITATGQRVTLRCSPRSGDLSVYWYQQSLDQGLQFLIQYYNGEERAKGNILERFSAQQFPDLHSELNLSSLELGDSALYFCASSVDSFYEQYFGPGTRLTVT.

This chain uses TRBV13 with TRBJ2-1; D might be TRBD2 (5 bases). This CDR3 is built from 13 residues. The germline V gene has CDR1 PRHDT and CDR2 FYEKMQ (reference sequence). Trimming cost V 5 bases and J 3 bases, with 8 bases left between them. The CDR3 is CASSVRDYNEQFF. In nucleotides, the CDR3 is TGTGCCAGCAGCGTCCGGGACTACAATGAGCAGTTCTTC.

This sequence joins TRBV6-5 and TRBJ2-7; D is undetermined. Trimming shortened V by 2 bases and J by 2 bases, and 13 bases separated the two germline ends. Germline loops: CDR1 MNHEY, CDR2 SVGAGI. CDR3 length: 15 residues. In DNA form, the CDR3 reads TGTGCCAGCAGTTACGGGATGGGCGCTGCCTACGAGCAGTACTTC. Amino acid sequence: CASSYGMGAAYEQYF.

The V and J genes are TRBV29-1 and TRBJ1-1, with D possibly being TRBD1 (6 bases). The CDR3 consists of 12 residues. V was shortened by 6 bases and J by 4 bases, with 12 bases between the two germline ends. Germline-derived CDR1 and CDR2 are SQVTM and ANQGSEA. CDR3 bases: TGCAGCGTCCCCACAGGGCCCACTGAAGCTTTCTTT. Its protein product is CSVPTGPTEAFF.

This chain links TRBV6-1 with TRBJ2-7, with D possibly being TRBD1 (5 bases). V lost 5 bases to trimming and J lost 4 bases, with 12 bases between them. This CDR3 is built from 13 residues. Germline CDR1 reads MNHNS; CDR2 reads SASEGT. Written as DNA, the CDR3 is TGTGCCAGCAGTCCTCCAGGGTTTTACGAGCAGTACTTC. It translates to CASSPPGFYEQYF.

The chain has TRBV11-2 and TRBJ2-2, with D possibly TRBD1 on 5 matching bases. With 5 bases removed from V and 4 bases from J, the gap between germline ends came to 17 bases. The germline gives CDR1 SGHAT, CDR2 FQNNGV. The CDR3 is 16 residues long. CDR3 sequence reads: CASSPPQVGFTGELFF. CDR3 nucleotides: TGTGCCAGCAGCCCGCCACAGGTCGGATTCACCGGGGAGCTGTTTTTT.

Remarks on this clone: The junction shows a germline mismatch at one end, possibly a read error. The CDR3: CASREAGTGRHTGELFF. In DNA, the CDR3 is TGTGCCAGCAGGGAAGCCGGGACAGGGCGTCACACCGGGGAGCTGTTTTTT. This chain uses TRBV6-1 with TRBJ2-2; TRBD1 matches at 9 bases. In germline, CDR1 is MNHNS, CDR2 SASEGT. CDR3 length equals 17 residues.

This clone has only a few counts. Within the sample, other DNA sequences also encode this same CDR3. Here the CDR3 DNA reads TGTGCCAGCAGCTTAGGGACAGGGGACGAGCAGTACTTC. Amino acid sequence: CASSLGTGDEQYF. The chain uses TRBV7-9 and TRBJ2-7; 9 bases match TRBD1. Germline trimming cut 1 base from V and 5 bases from J; bases unmatched to any gene: 0. This CDR3 is 13 amino acids long. From germline, CDR1 is SEHNR and CDR2 FQNEAQ (reference sequence). Full variable domain (remainder filled in from reference TRBV7-9 and TRBJ2-7): DTGVSQNPRHKITKRGQNVTFRCDPISEHNRLYWYRQTLGQGPEFLTYFQNEAQLEKSRLLSDRFSAERPKGSFSTLEIQRTEQGDSAMYLCASSLGTGDEQYFGPGTRLTVT.

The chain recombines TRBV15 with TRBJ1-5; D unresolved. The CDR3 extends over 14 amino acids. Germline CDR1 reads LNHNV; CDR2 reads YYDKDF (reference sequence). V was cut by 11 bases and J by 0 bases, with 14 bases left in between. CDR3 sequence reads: CAASSQYSNQPQHF. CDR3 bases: TGTGCCGCCTCATCCCAATATAGCAATCAGCCCCAGCATTTT. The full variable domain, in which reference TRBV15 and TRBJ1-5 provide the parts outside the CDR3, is DAMVIQNPRYQVTQFGKPVTLSCSQTLNHNVMYWYQQKSSQAPKLLFHYYDKDFNNEADTPDNFQSRRPNTSFCFLDIRSPGLGDTAMYLCAASSQYSNQPQHFGDGTRLSIL.

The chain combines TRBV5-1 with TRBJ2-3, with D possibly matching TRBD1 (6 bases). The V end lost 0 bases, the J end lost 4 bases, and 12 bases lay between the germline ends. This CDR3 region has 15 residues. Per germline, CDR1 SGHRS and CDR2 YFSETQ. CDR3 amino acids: CASSLERQAPDTQYF. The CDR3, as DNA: TGCGCCAGCAGCTTGGAGAGACAGGCCCCAGATACGCAGTATTTT. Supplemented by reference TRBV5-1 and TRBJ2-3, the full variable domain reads KAGVTQTPRYLIKTRGQQVTLSCSPISGHRSVSWYQQTPGQGLQFLFEYFSETQRNKGNFPGRFSGRQFSNSRSEMNVSTLELGDSALYLCASSLERQAPDTQYFGPGTRLTVL.

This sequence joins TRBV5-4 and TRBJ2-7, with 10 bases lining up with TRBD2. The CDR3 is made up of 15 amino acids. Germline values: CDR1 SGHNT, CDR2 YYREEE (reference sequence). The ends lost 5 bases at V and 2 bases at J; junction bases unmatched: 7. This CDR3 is CASRLAGGGPYEQYF. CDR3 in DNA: TGTGCCAGCAGGTTAGCGGGAGGCGGCCCCTACGAGCAGTACTTC.

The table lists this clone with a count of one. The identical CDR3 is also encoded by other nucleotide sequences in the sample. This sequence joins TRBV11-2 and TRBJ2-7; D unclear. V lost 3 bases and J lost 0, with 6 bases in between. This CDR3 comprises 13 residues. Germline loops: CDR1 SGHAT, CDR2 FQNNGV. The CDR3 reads CASSLIGSYEQYF. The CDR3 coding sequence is TGTGCCAGCAGCTTGATTGGCTCCTACGAGCAGTACTTC.

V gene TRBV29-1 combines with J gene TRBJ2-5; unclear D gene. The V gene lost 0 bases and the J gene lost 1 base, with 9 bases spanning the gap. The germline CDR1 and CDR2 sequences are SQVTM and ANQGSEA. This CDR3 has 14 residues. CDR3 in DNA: TGCAGCGTTGAAGACGCCCGGGTCCAAGAGACCCAGTACTTC. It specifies CSVEDARVQETQYF.

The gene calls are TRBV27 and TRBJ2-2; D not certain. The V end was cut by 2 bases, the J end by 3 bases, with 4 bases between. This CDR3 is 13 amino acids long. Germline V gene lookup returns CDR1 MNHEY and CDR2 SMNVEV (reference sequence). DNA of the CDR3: TGTGCCAGCAGTTTAGTGTACACCGGGGAGCTGTTTTTT. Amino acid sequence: CASSLVYTGELFF.